This TCR beta chain was identified during a study of T cell changes during pregnancy in multiple sclerosis. Assay: immunoSEQ multiplex PCR; the TCRdb copy retains only in-frame clones and omits some. This table has tens of thousands of clones, roughly 92% appearing once. This receptor was taken from a female donor with multiple sclerosis, enrolled in a pregnancy study. The input for sequencing was peripheral blood, taken in the second trimester of pregnancy.

DNA for the CDR3: TGTGCCAGCGACCTCGACAGGGTCAATGAGCAGTTCTTC. Translating gives CASDLDRVNEQFF. V and J are TRBV28 and TRBJ2-1; 7 nucleotides align to TRBD1. This CDR3 spans 13 amino acids. With V trimmed by 8 bases and J by 6 bases, 7 bases remained unmatched. Germline V gene data show CDR1 as MDHEN and CDR2 as SYDVKM.